These 30 T cell receptor beta chains originate from one sample sequenced in a study of graft-versus-host responses after intestinal transplantation. Profiling relied on immunoSEQ multiplex PCR, and the TCRdb table lists in-frame clones only, not all of them. This table has roughly 100,000 clones, approximately 94% appearing once. These receptors have no identified antigens. Sample: unstimulated CD8+ T cells sorted from spleen or lymph node cells, taken before intestinal transplant. The receptors here all came from a human donor who received an intestinal transplant.

The gene calls are TRBV14 and TRBJ2-1; TRBD2 aligns across 10 bases. V was pared by 5 bases and J by 8 bases, with 12 bases of the junction left unmatched. CDR3 length: 16 residues. Germline CDR1 SGHDN, CDR2 FVKESK. The CDR3 DNA is TGTGCCAGCAGCGAACCTGAGCGGGGGGGCAGCGATGAGCAGTTCTTC. Amino acids: CASSEPERGGSDEQFF. The full variable domain, rest sourced from reference TRBV14 and TRBJ2-1, is EAGVTQFPSHSVIEKGQTVTLRCDPISGHDNLYWYRRVMGKEIKFLLHFVKESKQDESGMPNNRFLAERTGGTYSTLKVQPAELEDSGVYFCASSEPERGGSDEQFFGPGTRLTVL.

The chain uses TRBV29-1 and TRBJ2-1; TRBD1 might be the D (5 bases). The CDR3 is made up of 11 amino acids. Germline V CDR1 and CDR2: SQVTM, ANQGSEA. Trimming stripped 4 bases from V and 8 bases from J, with 9 bases between. As DNA, the CDR3 is TGCAGCGTTGGCCAAGGGGATGAGCAGTTCTTC. Protein sequence: CSVGQGDEQFF.

CDR3 protein: CASSYLGYEKLFF. CDR3 DNA: TGTGCCAGCAGTTACTTGGGGTATGAAAAACTGTTTTTT. The chain joins TRBV6-5 to TRBJ1-4; D remains unclear. Germline V gene data show CDR1 as MNHEY and CDR2 as SVGAGI. The CDR3 is made up of 13 amino acids. V lost 1 base to trimming and J lost 6 bases, with 6 bases between them.

The chain joins TRBV13 to TRBJ1-1, with D maybe TRBD1 (5 bases). CDR3 length equals 12 residues. CDR1 and CDR2 (germline): PRHDT, FYEKMQ (reference sequence). Trimming shortened V by 0 bases and J by 6 bases, and 5 bases separated the two germline ends. CDR3 sequence reads: CASSLGGPEAFF. The CDR3 DNA sequence: TGTGCCAGCAGCTTAGGGGGGCCTGAAGCTTTCTTT.

This chain connects TRBV6-5 to TRBJ1-1; D not resolved. Germline V gene data show CDR1 as MNHEY and CDR2 as SVGAGI. The CDR3 runs 13 residues. Trimming took 2 bases from V and 7 from J, leaving 11 bases between them. The CDR3 protein is CASSYPGSGEAFF. CDR3 nucleotide sequence: TGTGCCAGCAGTTACCCGGGGTCGGGTGAAGCTTTCTTT.

V usage is TRBV27 and J usage is TRBJ2-3; the D is unclear. V lost 3 bases and J 7 bases, leaving 11 bases between the germline ends. Looked up from germline, CDR1 is MNHEY and CDR2 is SMNVEV (reference sequence). This CDR3 spans 13 amino acids. In nucleotides, the CDR3 is TGTGCCAGCAGTTTGCTGGTTGGGAATACGCAGTATTTT. As protein: CASSLLVGNTQYF.

The V gene is TRBV13, the J gene TRBJ2-2, with 9 bases that match TRBD1. Germline V gene sequence: CDR1 PRHDT, CDR2 FYEKMQ (reference sequence). CDR3 length equals 15 residues. J was trimmed by 6 bases and V by 5 bases; bases with no gene match: 7. The DNA for the CDR3 is TGTGCCAGCAGCAAATACAGGGGGCTCTCCGGGGAGCTGTTTTTT. It codes for CASSKYRGLSGELFF. Full variable domain (missing parts from reference TRBV13 and TRBJ2-2): AAGVIQSPRHLIKEKRETATLKCYPIPRHDTVYWYQQGPGQDPQFLISFYEKMQSDKGSIPDRFSAQQFSDYHSELNMSSLELGDSALYFCASSKYRGLSGELFFGEGSRLTVL.

This chain connects TRBV7-9 to TRBJ2-1; D unresolved. Trimming cost V 1 base and J 7 bases, with 8 bases left between them. Germline CDR1 reads SEHNR; CDR2 reads FQNEAQ (reference sequence). The CDR3 has 13 amino acids. This chain's CDR3 is CASSLGDWNEQFF. CDR3 nucleotides: TGTGCCAGCAGCTTAGGTGATTGGAATGAGCAGTTCTTC. Full variable domain (remainder filled in from reference TRBV7-9 and TRBJ2-1): DTGVSQNPRHKITKRGQNVTFRCDPISEHNRLYWYRQTLGQGPEFLTYFQNEAQLEKSRLLSDRFSAERPKGSFSTLEIQRTEQGDSAMYLCASSLGDWNEQFFGPGTRLTVL.

This chain joins TRBV15 and TRBJ2-7; a weak D match, TRBD1 (5 bases). Trimming removed 1 base at V and 6 bases at J, with 13 bases between. Germline-derived CDR1 and CDR2 are LNHNV and YYDKDF (reference sequence). The CDR3 has 14 residues. CDR3 region: CATSRVDSSSEQYF. The DNA of the CDR3 is TGTGCCACCAGCAGAGTTGACAGCTCCAGCGAGCAGTACTTC.

The V gene is TRBV7-5, the J gene TRBJ2-5. TRBV7-5 is an annotated pseudogene. There are 20 residues in the CDR3. The CDR3 DNA sequence: TGTGGGTCTTGGTTTAGGCAGGGACCAAGAATATTGCAGTCGGTGGGGACCCAGTACTTC. Translated: CGSWFRQGPRILQSVGTQYF.

This clone was seen a handful of times. This chain links TRBV19 with TRBJ2-7; unclear D gene. V was shortened by 5 bases and J by 3 bases, with 14 bases between the two germline ends. There are 14 residues in the CDR3. Germline loops: CDR1 LNHDA, CDR2 SQIVND (reference sequence). The CDR3, as DNA: TGTGCCAGTAGTGAAGAGATTTCCTACTACGAGCAGTACTTC. Translating it yields CASSEEISYYEQYF.

The chain carries TRBV6-1 and TRBJ1-5, with 7 nucleotides matching TRBD1. The germline gives CDR1 MNHNS, CDR2 SASEGT. This CDR3 contains 15 residues. V trimming: 3 bases; J trimming: 3 bases; junction bases outside the gene matches: 5. This CDR3 is CASSEPGQLNQPQHF. The DNA for the CDR3 is TGTGCCAGCAGTGAGCCGGGACAGCTCAATCAGCCCCAGCATTTT.

The chain is built from TRBV25-1 and TRBJ2-1; D not resolved. Germline V gives CDR1 MGHDK, CDR2 SYGVNS. The ends were cut back, 3 bases at V and 9 bases at J, with 6 bases in the middle. CDR3 length equals 11 residues. The CDR3 nucleotides read TGTGCCAGCAGTGACGTGGTTGAGCAGTTCTTC. Protein: CASSDVVEQFF.

The V gene is TRBV7-2, the J gene TRBJ1-2; tentative D call: TRBD1 (6 bases). Per germline, CDR1 SGHTA and CDR2 FQGNSA. V lost 3 bases, J lost 8 bases, and 22 bases lay in between. This CDR3 contains 16 residues. Here the CDR3 DNA reads TGTGCCAGCAGCTTGGTGCGAGAGGACAGTCGAGAAGGCTACACCTTC. Its protein is CASSLVREDSREGYTF.

The rearrangement uses TRBV10-2 and TRBJ1-1, with unresolved D. V lost 5 bases to trimming and J lost 4 bases, with 8 bases between them. The CDR3 has 12 residues. Germline CDR1 is WSHSY and CDR2 is SAAADI. CDR3 region: CASSPGGTEAFF. The CDR3 bases are TGCGCCAGCAGTCCGGGTGGCACTGAAGCTTTCTTT.

This clone was counted once. The chain carries TRBV27 and TRBJ1-2; D is ambiguous. V lost 4 bases to trimming and J lost 5 bases, with 8 bases between them. CDR1 MNHEY and CDR2 SMNVEV come from the germline V gene (reference sequence). This CDR3 spans 12 amino acids. The CDR3 reads CASSSWGYGYTF. The CDR3 nucleotides read TGTGCCAGCAGTTCGTGGGGTTATGGCTACACCTTC.

This CDR3 is CASSIGAGKLFF. CDR3 bases: TGTGCCAGCAGCATCGGGGCGGGTAAACTGTTTTTT. V and J are TRBV7-9 and TRBJ1-4; D might be TRBD1 (5 bases). Trimming stripped 5 bases from V and 11 bases from J, with 12 bases between. CDR1 is SEHNR and CDR2 is FQNEAQ in the germline V gene (reference sequence). The CDR3 sequence is 12 residues long.

The rearrangement joins TRBV5-4 to TRBJ1-6; D might be TRBD1 (6 bases). Trimming took 2 bases from V and 4 from J, leaving 10 bases between them. Germline CDR1 SGHNT, CDR2 YYREEE (reference sequence). The CDR3 sequence is 15 residues long. The CDR3 DNA is TGTGCCAGCAGCTTTGACAGGTCTTATAATTCACCCCTCCACTTT. Its translation: CASSFDRSYNSPLHF.

V and J are TRBV2 and TRBJ2-3; a possible D gene is TRBD2 (6 bases). Trimming took off 1 base at V and 1 base at J, with 12 bases between the two ends. There are 16 residues in the CDR3. The germline V gene has CDR1 SNHLY and CDR2 FYNNEI. The CDR3 spells CASSEGRRVGTDTQYF. In DNA, the CDR3 is TGTGCCAGCAGTGAAGGTAGGAGGGTGGGCACAGATACGCAGTATTTT.

Only one count was recorded for this clone. The CDR3 protein is CASSYGQGTYEQYF. The CDR3 DNA sequence: TGCGCCAGCAGCTACGGCCAGGGGACCTACGAGCAGTACTTC. This chain uses TRBV4-1 with TRBJ2-7, with a tentative D call TRBD1 (6 bases). This CDR3 has 14 residues. V was clipped by 5 bases and J by 2 bases, with 13 bases between them. Germline CDR1 and CDR2: MGHRA and YSYEKL.

This chain links TRBV9 with TRBJ1-2; no clear D. Between the trimmed V and J ends, which lost 4 bases and 4 bases, there was a span of 17 bases. Germline CDR1 and CDR2: SGDLS and YYNGEE. The CDR3 is 15 residues long. DNA for the CDR3: TGTGCCAGCAGCCCCCAGGAGAATTCAGCCTATGGCTACACCTTC. Amino acid sequence: CASSPQENSAYGYTF.

The V and J genes are TRBV19 and TRBJ2-3; 8 bases fit TRBD2. This CDR3 is built from 16 residues. The germline V gene has CDR1 LNHDA and CDR2 SQIVND (reference sequence). V lost 5 bases, J lost 0 bases, and 7 bases stayed unmatched. In DNA, the CDR3 is TGTGCCAGTAGTCATCAGCGGGGGCCTAGCACAGATACGCAGTATTTT. Encoded protein: CASSHQRGPSTDTQYF.

The chain employs TRBV27 and TRBJ2-5, with 9 nucleotides matching TRBD2. This CDR3 is built from 15 residues. V lost 5 bases, J lost 4 bases, and 8 bases stayed unmatched. Germline V gene lookup returns CDR1 MNHEY and CDR2 SMNVEV (reference sequence). CDR3 residues: CASSPGPSGVETQYF. CDR3 coding DNA: TGTGCCAGCAGTCCGGGCCCTAGCGGGGTAGAGACCCAGTACTTC.

The CDR3 loop is CASSLFSGSSGNTIYF. As DNA, the CDR3 is TGTGCCAGCAGCTTATTCTCAGGGAGCTCTGGAAACACCATATATTTT. The V and J genes are TRBV7-6 and TRBJ1-3; D possibly corresponds to TRBD1 (5 bases). Germline V lookup: CDR1 SGHVS, CDR2 FNYEAQ. V lost 2 bases and J 0 bases, leaving 11 bases between the germline ends. The length of the CDR3 is 16 residues.

The chain carries TRBV6-5 and TRBJ2-7; no clear D. The germline V and J ends were trimmed by 5 bases and 3 bases, with 8 bases remaining between them. This CDR3 is 12 amino acids long. Germline CDR1 MNHEY, CDR2 SVGAGI. CDR3 nucleotides: TGTGCCAGCAGTGAAGGCAGCTACGAGCAGTACTTC. Protein: CASSEGSYEQYF.

V usage is TRBV5-1 and J usage is TRBJ2-7; the D gene is possibly TRBD1 (6 bases). Trimming shortened V by 2 bases and J by 0 bases, and 12 bases separated the two germline ends. The CDR3 has 15 residues. In germline, CDR1 is SGHRS, CDR2 YFSETQ. CDR3 amino acids: CASSLDTGPSYEQYF. In DNA, the CDR3 is TGCGCCAGCAGCTTAGATACAGGGCCCTCCTACGAGCAGTACTTC.

This sequence joins TRBV5-6 and TRBJ2-2; no clear D gene. Between the trimmed V and J ends, which lost 3 bases and 3 bases, there was a span of 6 bases. The CDR3 contains 13 residues. Germline CDR1 reads SGHDT; CDR2 reads YYEEEE. CDR3 sequence reads: CASSSDHTGELFF. CDR3 sequence (DNA): TGTGCCAGCAGCTCGGATCACACCGGGGAGCTGTTTTTT.

CDR3 region: CATSSKGAPANYGYTF. The CDR3 nucleotides are TGTGCCACCAGCTCTAAGGGGGCCCCAGCGAACTATGGCTACACCTTC. The chain joins TRBV15 to TRBJ1-2, with TRBD1 matching 7 bases. There are 16 residues in the CDR3. Germline values: CDR1 LNHNV, CDR2 YYDKDF (reference sequence). Trimming at V came to 5 bases and at J to 2 bases, leaving 11 bases not matched to a gene.

V usage is TRBV7-2 and J usage is TRBJ2-1, with D maybe TRBD2 (6 bases). CDR3 length: 12 residues. V lost 6 bases, J lost 12 bases, and 15 bases lay in between. Germline-derived CDR1 and CDR2 are SGHTA and FQGNSA. The CDR3 is CASSSSGRGQFF. The CDR3 DNA reads as TGTGCCAGCAGTTCAAGCGGGCGGGGGCAGTTCTTC.

The chain employs TRBV7-6 and TRBJ2-1; 13 bases align to TRBD2. CDR1 and CDR2 (germline): SGHVS, FNYEAQ. Trimming at V came to 5 bases and at J to 2 bases, leaving 3 bases not matched to a gene. This CDR3 is 16 amino acids long. CDR3 amino acids: CASSVTSGGAYNEQFF. The CDR3 DNA follows: TGTGCCAGCAGCGTTACTAGCGGGGGGGCCTACAATGAGCAGTTCTTC.